The rows below give T cell receptor beta chains drawn from one sample of a study of cytomegalovirus exposure and HLA in healthy donors. Clones were sequenced by immunoSEQ multiplex PCR, and TCRdb holds only the in-frame ones, with some missing. The sample yields around 100,000 clones, approximately 94% seen once. Sequencing was carried out using PBMCs. Receptors originate from a woman aged 18-35 years in good health and CMV-seronegative. CDR3s include the opening cysteine and the closing phenylalanine or tryptophan. Size is omitted from some rows. Given values are once, few, many or a class for expanded clones.

V: TRBV15
size: -
CDR3: CATHRADTQYF

V: TRBV7-3
size: -
CDR3: CASSFDSSTYNEQFF

V: TRBV7-8
size: -
CDR3: CASSATVSSYNEQFF

V: TRBV2
size: -
CDR3: CASRPSGLDTQYF

V: TRBV6-1
size: -
CDR3: CASSEAWGLVGIYNEQFF

V: TRBV5-8
size: -
CDR3: CASSRNRGASQTEAFF

V: TRBV5-1
size: -
CDR3: CASSEVVAVQETQYF

V: TRBV18
size: -
CDR3: CASSPRVDSYEQYF

V: TRBV9
size: -
CDR3: CASSVGLAGGGEQFF

V: TRBV9
size: -
CDR3: CASRGGTSSGNTIYF

V: TRBV27
size: once
CDR3: CASRPGGGRVTYGYTF

V: TRBV19
size: -
CDR3: CASMGPLQGPNYGYTF

V: TRBV5-1
size: -
CDR3: CASSLDLNTGGVNTEAFF

V: TRBV7-2
size: -
CDR3: CASSLVTYEQYF

V: TRBV29-1
size: -
CDR3: CSALGQRVGEQYF

V: TRBV6-1
size: -
CDR3: CASQFSGNTIYF

V: TRBV4-3
size: -
CDR3: CASSPGWRGSYEQYF

V: TRBV27
size: once
CDR3: CASSLAAGNEQFF

V: TRBV7-8
size: -
CDR3: CASSYKASGTSGSEQYF

V: TRBV29-1
size: -
CDR3: CSVEEGLAGGNEQFF

V: TRBV7-9
size: -
CDR3: CASSLPGQVAYPQYF

V: TRBV12-5
size: -
CDR3: CASGLGTVNTEAFF

V: TRBV5-1
size: -
CDR3: CASSLAGTPASYEQYF

V: TRBV28
size: -
CDR3: CASSLSDRKHTEAFF

V: TRBV5-1
size: -
CDR3: CASSSTSKSSYEQYF

V: TRBV10-3
size: -
CDR3: CAISAAGGPAEQFF

V: TRBV5-1
size: -
CDR3: CASSPGLGSYEQYF

V: TRBV27
size: -
CDR3: CASSFRVPGLAGATDTQYF

V: TRBV5-1
size: -
CDR3: CASSPGTWTEETQYF

V: TRBV4-1
size: -
CDR3: CASSQGTSRREQYF

V: TRBV10-3
size: -
CDR3: CAISGPGLAGSDTQYF

V: TRBV4-2
size: -
CDR3: CASSQVQGIGTEAFF

V: TRBV5-6
size: -
CDR3: CASSLRYQAYEQYF

V: TRBV30
size: -
CDR3: CAWRSEGEGFGYTF

V: TRBV19
size: -
CDR3: CASYRQNYGYTF

V: TRBV18
size: few
CDR3: CASSPNRGMDEQYF

V: TRBV7-8
size: -
CDR3: CASSPRVSGELNEQFF

V: TRBV4-3
size: -
CDR3: CASSQDLATNYGYTF

V: TRBV5-1
size: -
CDR3: CASSTGGTRDQLFF

V: TRBV28
size: -
CDR3: CASARGSGHNEKLFF

V: TRBV4-2
size: -
CDR3: CASRVYGTSRHEQYF

V: TRBV5-1
size: -
CDR3: CASISLSSGTGELFF

V: TRBV6-5
size: -
CDR3: CASSYSGQGVNYEQYF

V: TRBV5-4
size: -
CDR3: CASSSGGAGDGYTF

V: TRBV5-6
size: -
CDR3: CASSLGGSGTEAFF

V: TRBV18
size: -
CDR3: CASTQSAAGGYTF

V: TRBV18
size: -
CDR3: CASSPQEPRGGTEAFF

V: TRBV2
size: -
CDR3: CASRAVEAFF

V: TRBV4-3
size: -
CDR3: CASSQDLYTQGGQPQHF

V: TRBV6-5
size: -
CDR3: CASSLQGGGEKLFF